The table lists the clone carrying this T cell receptor (beta chain) with many counts. Its antigen is not known. Stored at -80 C, 2 million PBMCs were the source of the unsorted libraries. The germline V gene has CDR1 SGHTA and CDR2 FQGTGA. This CDR3 is 13 amino acids long. V gave up 8 bases and J gave up 6 bases, with 16 bases separating them. These data originate in a study of neurological immune-mediated disorders. 5'RACE with 10-nucleotide random UMIs generated the cDNA. In TCRdb, the 5' RACE reads were re-called with MiXCR into one record per CDR3 protein. The table records roughly 74,000 distinct CDR3 sequences, 5.2% of them present only once. Study-wide results and limits: There were no CDR3 amino acid sequences shared by expanded clones across subjects, a result suggesting private repertoires in all groups.

Sequenced: PBMCs. The gene calls are TRBV7-3 and TRBJ1-1; possible D gene TRBD1, 6 bases. The receptor was derived from a man aged 18 to 30 with multiple sclerosis. As DNA, the CDR3 is TGTGCCAGCGGGGACACCTCGGTGTCTGAAGCTTTCTTT. It yields the protein CASGDTSVSEAFF.